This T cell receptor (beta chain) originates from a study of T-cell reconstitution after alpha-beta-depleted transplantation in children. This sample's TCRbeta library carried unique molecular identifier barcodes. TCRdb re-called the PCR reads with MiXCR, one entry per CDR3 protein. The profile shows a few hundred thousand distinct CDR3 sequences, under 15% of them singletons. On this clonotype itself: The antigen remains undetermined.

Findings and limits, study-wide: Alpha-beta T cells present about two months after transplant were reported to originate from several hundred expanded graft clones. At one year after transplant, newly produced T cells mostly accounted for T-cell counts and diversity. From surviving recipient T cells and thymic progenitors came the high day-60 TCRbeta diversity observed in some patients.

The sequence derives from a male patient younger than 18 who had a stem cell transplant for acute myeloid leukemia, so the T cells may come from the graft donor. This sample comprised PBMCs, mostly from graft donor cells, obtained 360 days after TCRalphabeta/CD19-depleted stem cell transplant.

The CDR3 sequence: CASSSLGSRLSYEQYF. DNA for the CDR3: TGTGCCAGCAGTTCCTTGGGCAGCCGCCTTTCCTACGAGCAGTACTTC. The chain links TRBV27 to TRBJ2-7; D is ambiguous. V shed 4 bases and J shed 1 base, with 17 bases lying between them. The CDR3 runs to 16 residues. Germline V gives CDR1 MNHEY, CDR2 SMNVEV (reference sequence).